This section outlines one T cell receptor beta chain sequence together with its context. The antigen remains undetermined. The data were taken from a study of cytomegalovirus exposure and HLA in healthy donors. CDR3 length: 15 residues. The V segment lost 2 bases and the J segment 9 bases; nucleotides outside the gene matches: 10. Germline V gene sequence: CDR1 MNHEY, CDR2 SVGAGI. Use of 60 Vbeta and 13 Jbeta primers characterized the PCR. The protocol was immunoSEQ multiplex PCR, while the TCRdb copy is restricted to in-frame clones and leaves out a portion. Altogether roughly 120,000 clones are present, about 80% being singletons, with the ten largest covering more than 2.5%. Study-wide results and caveats: Confirmation was obtained in vitro that a few CMV-associated chains are specific for CMV antigens.

The clonotype originates from a male donor in good health and CMV-seronegative. The rearrangement links TRBV6-5 to TRBJ2-3, with 8 positions matching TRBD1. Sequenced: PBMCs. The CDR3 spells CASSYTGQGGDTQYF. Here the CDR3 DNA reads TGTGCCAGCAGTTACACAGGACAGGGTGGCGACACGCAGTATTTT.